These T cell receptor beta chains were read from a single sample in a study of graft-versus-host responses after intestinal transplantation. Assay: immunoSEQ multiplex PCR; the TCRdb copy retains only in-frame clones and omits some. The data show more than 12,000 clones, with about 30% seen just once and 5.7% held by the top ten. This specimen was alloreactive CD4+ T cells from a mixed lymphocyte reaction culture, taken before intestinal transplant. The origin of the receptors is a human patient who received an intestinal transplant. Both conserved end residues are trimmed from each CDR3. D genes are given only for firm matches.

j_gene	v_gene	d_gene	CDR3aa
TRBJ2-3	TRBV5-1	TRBD2	ASSLQTGTSYDTQY
TRBJ1-1	TRBV30	.	AWSVLWGDTEAF
TRBJ2-7	TRBV5-1	TRBD2	ASSLGLAGSYEQY
TRBJ2-7	TRBV6-9	TRBD1	ASSEEIGTGGGEQY
TRBJ2-3	TRBV2	.	ASSREGYTQY
TRBJ1-5	TRBV6-1	.	ASSELSNQPQH
TRBJ2-1	TRBV19	.	PLSEQF
TRBJ2-3	TRBV6-4	TRBD1	ASSGDRDTDTQY
TRBJ2-2	TRBV2	.	ASTGLPWGGELF
TRBJ2-7	TRBV7-9	.	ASSPAGRRSPYEQY
TRBJ2-4	TRBV28	.	ASRRAGSEGWY
TRBJ2-3	TRBV19	TRBD2	ASTGREGADTQY
TRBJ1-2	TRBV11-2	TRBD1	ASSPGGWDSQNYGYT
TRBJ2-3	TRBV5-1	TRBD1	ASSKDRGVTDTQY
TRBJ2-1	TRBV30	TRBD2	ACPGRAGVNEQF
TRBJ2-7	TRBV5-1	.	ASSLIGGSSYEQY
TRBJ1-5	TRBV2	TRBD1	ASSEFRGRDSNQPQH